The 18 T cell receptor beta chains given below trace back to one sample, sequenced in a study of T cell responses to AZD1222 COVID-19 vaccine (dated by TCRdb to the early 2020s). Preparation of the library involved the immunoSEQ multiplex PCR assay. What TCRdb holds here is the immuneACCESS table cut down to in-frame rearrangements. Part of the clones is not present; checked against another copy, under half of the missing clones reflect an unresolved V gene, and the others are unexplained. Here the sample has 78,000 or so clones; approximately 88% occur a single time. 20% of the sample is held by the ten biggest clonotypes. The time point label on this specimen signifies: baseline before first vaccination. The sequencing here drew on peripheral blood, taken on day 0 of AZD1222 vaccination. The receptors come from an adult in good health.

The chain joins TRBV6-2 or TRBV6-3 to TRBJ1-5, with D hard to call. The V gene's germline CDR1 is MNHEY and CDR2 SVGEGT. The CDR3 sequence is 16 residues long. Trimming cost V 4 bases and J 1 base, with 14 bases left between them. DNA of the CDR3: TGTGCCAGCAGTTTTTCACAAGCCCGGAGCAATCAGCCCCAGCATTTT. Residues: CASSFSQARSNQPQHF.

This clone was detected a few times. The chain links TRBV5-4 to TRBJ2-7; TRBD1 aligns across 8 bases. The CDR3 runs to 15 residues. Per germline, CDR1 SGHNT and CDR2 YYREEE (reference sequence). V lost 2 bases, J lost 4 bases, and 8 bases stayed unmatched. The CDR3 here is CASSFSPGGQYEQYF. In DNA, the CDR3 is TGTGCCAGCAGCTTTTCGCCAGGGGGCCAGTACGAGCAGTACTTC. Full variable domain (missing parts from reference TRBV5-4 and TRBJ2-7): ETGVTQSPTHLIKTRGQQVTLRCSSQSGHNTVSWYQQALGQGPQFIFQYYREEENGRGNFPPRFSGLQFPNYSSELNVNALELDDSALYLCASSFSPGGQYEQYFGPGTRLTVT.

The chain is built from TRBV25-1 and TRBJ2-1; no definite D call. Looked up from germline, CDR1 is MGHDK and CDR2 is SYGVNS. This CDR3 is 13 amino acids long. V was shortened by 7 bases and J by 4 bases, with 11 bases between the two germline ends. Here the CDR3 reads CASTAGQYNEQFF. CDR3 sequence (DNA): TGTGCCAGCACCGCCGGGCAGTACAATGAGCAGTTCTTC.

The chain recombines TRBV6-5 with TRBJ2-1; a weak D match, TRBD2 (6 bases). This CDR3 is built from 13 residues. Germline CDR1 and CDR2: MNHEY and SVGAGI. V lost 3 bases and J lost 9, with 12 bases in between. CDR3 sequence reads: CASSYTVGGEQFF. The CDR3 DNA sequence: TGTGCCAGCAGTTATACTGTGGGGGGTGAGCAGTTCTTC.

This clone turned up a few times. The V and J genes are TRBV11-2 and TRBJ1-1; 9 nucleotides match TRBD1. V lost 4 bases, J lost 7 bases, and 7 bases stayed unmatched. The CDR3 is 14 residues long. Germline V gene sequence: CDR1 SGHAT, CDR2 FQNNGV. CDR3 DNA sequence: TGTGCCAGCAGCTCCCGGACAGGGGTAGGTGAAGCTTTCTTT. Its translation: CASSSRTGVGEAFF.

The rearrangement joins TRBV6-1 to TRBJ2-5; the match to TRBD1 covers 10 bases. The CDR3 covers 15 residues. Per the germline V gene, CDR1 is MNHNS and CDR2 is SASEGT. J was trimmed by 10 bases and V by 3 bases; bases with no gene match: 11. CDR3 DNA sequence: TGTGCCAGCAGTGACCGAGGACAGGGGGGTTTAGACCAGTACTTC. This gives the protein CASSDRGQGGLDQYF.

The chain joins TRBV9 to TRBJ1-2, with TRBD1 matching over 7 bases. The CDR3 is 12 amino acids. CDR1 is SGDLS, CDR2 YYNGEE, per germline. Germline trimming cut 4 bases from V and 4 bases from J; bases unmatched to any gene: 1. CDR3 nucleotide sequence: TGTGCCAGCAGCTCAGGGGGCTATGGCTACACCTTC. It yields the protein CASSSGGYGYTF.

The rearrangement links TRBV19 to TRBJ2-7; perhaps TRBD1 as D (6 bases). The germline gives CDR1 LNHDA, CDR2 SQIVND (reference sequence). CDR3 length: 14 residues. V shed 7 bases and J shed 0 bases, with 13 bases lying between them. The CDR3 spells CASTPWDNSYEQYF. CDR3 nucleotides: TGTGCCAGTACCCCATGGGACAACTCCTACGAGCAGTACTTC.

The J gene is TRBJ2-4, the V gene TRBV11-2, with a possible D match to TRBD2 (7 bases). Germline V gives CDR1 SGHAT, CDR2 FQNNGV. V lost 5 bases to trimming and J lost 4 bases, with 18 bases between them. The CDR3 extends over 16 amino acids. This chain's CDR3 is CASSPGGPPPKNIQYF. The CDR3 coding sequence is TGTGCCAGCAGCCCCGGGGGGCCCCCACCAAAAAACATTCAGTACTTC.

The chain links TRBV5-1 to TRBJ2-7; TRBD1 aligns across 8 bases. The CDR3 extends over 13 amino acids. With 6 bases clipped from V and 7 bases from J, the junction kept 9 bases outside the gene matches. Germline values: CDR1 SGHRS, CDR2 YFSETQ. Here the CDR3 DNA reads TGCGCCAGCAACTCAGGGGGCTCGAGTGAGCAGTACTTC. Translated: CASNSGGSSEQYF.

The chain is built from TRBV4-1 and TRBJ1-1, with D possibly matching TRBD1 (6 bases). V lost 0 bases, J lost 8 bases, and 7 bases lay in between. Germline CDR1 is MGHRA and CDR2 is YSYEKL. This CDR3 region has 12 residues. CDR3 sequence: CASSQEGAEAFF. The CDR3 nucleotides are TGCGCCAGCAGCCAAGAGGGGGCGGAAGCTTTCTTT.

Here the CDR3 reads CASSPSWVGEDTYNEQFF. DNA for the CDR3: TGTGCCAGCAGCCCTAGTTGGGTGGGGGAGGACACCTACAATGAGCAGTTCTTC. The chain couples TRBV11-2 to TRBJ2-1, with D maybe TRBD2 (6 bases). The V gene's germline CDR1 is SGHAT and CDR2 FQNNGV. The CDR3 loop spans 18 amino acids. The V and J ends lost 5 bases and 2 bases respectively, with 22 bases between them.

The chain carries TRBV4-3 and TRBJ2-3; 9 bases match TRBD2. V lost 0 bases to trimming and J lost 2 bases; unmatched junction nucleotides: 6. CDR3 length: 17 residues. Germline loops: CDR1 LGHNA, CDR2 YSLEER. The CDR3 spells CASSQDLPSGVTDTQYF. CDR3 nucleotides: TGCGCCAGCAGCCAAGATTTGCCTAGCGGGGTCACAGATACGCAGTATTTT.

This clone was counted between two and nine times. The CDR3 coding sequence is TGTGCCAGCAGTATCTCGGACCTATTACGGGCAAAACTGTTTTTT. It translates to CASSISDLLRAKLFF. V is TRBV28 and J is TRBJ1-4; D is ambiguous. Per germline, CDR1 MDHEN and CDR2 SYDVKM. The CDR3 consists of 15 residues. Deletions cut 5 bases from V and 10 bases from J, with 20 bases between.

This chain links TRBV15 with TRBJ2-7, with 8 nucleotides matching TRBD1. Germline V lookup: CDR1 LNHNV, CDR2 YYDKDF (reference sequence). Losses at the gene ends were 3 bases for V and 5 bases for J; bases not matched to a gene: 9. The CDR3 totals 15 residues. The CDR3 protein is CATSSNGQGSDEQYF. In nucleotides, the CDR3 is TGTGCCACCAGCAGCAATGGACAGGGAAGCGACGAGCAGTACTTC.

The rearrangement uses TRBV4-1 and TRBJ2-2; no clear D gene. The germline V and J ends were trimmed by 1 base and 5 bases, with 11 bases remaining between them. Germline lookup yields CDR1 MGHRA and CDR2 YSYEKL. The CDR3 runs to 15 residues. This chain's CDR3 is CASSQGGLGTGELFF. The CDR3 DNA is TGCGCCAGCAGCCAAGGAGGTCTGGGAACCGGGGAGCTGTTTTTT.

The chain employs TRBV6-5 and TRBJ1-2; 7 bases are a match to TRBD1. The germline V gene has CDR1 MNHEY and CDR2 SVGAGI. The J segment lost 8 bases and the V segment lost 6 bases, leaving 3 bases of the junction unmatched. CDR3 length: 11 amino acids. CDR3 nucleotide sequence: TGTGCCAGCAGCCAGGGGGAGGGCTACACCTTC. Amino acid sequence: CASSQGEGYTF.

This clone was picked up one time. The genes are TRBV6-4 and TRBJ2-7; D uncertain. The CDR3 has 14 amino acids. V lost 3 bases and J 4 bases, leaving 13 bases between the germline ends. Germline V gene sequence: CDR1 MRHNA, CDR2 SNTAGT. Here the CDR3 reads CASSEEFHCYEQYF. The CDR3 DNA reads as TGTGCCAGCAGTGAGGAGTTCCATTGTTACGAGCAGTACTTC.